This T cell receptor beta chain stems from a study of graft-versus-host responses after intestinal transplantation. TCRdb's table, derived via immunoSEQ multiplex PCR, lists solely in-frame clones and lacks some. The sample lists around 26,000 clones, less than 95% occurring once. The CDR3 covers 16 residues. V lost 2 bases, J lost 2 bases, and 10 bases lay in between. Germline V gene sequence: CDR1 MNHNY, CDR2 SVGAGI (reference sequence). This chain joins TRBV6-6 and TRBJ2-6; tentatively, D is TRBD1 (5 bases). The sequencing here drew on PBMCs, taken 156 days after intestinal transplant. The receptor was derived from a human patient who received an intestinal transplant, so some T cells may come from the graft donor. CDR3: CASSYGLGAGANVLTF. The CDR3 bases are TGTGCCAGCAGTTACGGTCTAGGGGCTGGGGCCAACGTCCTGACTTTC.